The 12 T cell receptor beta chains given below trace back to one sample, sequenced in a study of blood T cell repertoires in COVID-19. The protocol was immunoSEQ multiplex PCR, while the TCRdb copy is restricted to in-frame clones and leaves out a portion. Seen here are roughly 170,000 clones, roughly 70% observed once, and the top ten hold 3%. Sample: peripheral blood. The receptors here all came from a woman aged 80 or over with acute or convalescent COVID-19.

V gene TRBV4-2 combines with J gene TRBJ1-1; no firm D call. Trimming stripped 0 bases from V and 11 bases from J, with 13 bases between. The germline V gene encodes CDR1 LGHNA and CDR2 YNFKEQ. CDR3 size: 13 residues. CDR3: CASSQEVEVRAFF. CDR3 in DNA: TGTGCCAGCAGCCAAGAGGTCGAAGTTCGGGCTTTCTTT.

The chain's CDR3 is CASRFSGREGSDEQFF. CDR3 DNA: TGTGCCAGCAGATTTAGCGGGAGGGAGGGTTCAGATGAGCAGTTCTTC. This sequence joins TRBV28 and TRBJ2-1; 11 bases match TRBD2. The CDR3 loop spans 16 amino acids. Germline CDR1 MDHEN, CDR2 SYDVKM. Trimming removed 6 bases from V and 8 bases from J; junction bases left unmatched: 12. The variable domain in full, completed from reference TRBV28 and TRBJ2-1, reads DVKVTQSSRYLVKRTGEKVFLECVQDMDHENMFWYRQDPGLGLRLIYFSYDVKMKEKGDIPEGYSVSREKKERFSLILESASTNQTSMYLCASRFSGREGSDEQFFGPGTRLTVL.

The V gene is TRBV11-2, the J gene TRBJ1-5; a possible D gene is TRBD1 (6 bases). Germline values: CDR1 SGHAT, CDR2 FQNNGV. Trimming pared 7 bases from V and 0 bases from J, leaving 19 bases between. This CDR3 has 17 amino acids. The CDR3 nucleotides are TGTGCCAGCATCGGGGGGGGGCAGGCGGATAGCAATCAGCCCCAGCATTTT. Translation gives CASIGGGQADSNQPQHF.

In DNA, the CDR3 is TGTGCCAGCAGCGAGAGCGGGGGCAACTCCTACGAGCAGTACTTC. Its translation is CASSESGGNSYEQYF. The V and J genes are TRBV5-5 and TRBJ2-7, with TRBD2 identical over 8 bases. The CDR3 loop spans 15 amino acids. The germline V gene has CDR1 SGHKS and CDR2 YYEKEE (reference sequence). J was trimmed by 0 bases and V by 4 bases; bases with no gene match: 6.

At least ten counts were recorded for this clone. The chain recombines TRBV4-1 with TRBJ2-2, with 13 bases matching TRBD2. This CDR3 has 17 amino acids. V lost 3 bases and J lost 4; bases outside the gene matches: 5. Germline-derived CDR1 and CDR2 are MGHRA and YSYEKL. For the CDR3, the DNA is TGCGCCAGCAGCCAGAGGACTAGCGGGAGAGTCACCGGGGAGCTGTTTTTT. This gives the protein CASSQRTSGRVTGELFF.

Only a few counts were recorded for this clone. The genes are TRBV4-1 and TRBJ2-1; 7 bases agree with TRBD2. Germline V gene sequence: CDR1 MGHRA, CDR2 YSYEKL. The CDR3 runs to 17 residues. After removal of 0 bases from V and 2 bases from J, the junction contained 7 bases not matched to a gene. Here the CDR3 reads CASSQDLGGRTYNEQFF. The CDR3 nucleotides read TGCGCCAGCAGCCAAGATCTCGGCGGGAGAACCTACAATGAGCAGTTCTTC.

CDR3 protein: CASSLGQSSTTGELFF. As DNA, the CDR3 is TGTGCCAGCAGCTTGGGACAGAGTAGTACCACCGGGGAGCTGTTTTTT. The V call is TRBV5-8, the J call TRBJ2-2; perhaps TRBD1 as D (5 bases). The CDR3 totals 16 residues. The germline V gene has CDR1 SGHTS and CDR2 YDEGEE. Trimming cost V 0 bases and J 4 bases, with 13 bases left between them.

The CDR3 DNA sequence: TGTGCCAGCAGTTCCCCCTCAGGCAGGACTGAAGCTTTCTTT. Protein product: CASSSPSGRTEAFF. This chain connects TRBV28 to TRBJ1-1; no definite D call. The germline V gene has CDR1 MDHEN and CDR2 SYDVKM. The CDR3 is made up of 14 amino acids. With 4 bases removed from V and 5 bases from J, the gap between germline ends came to 14 bases.

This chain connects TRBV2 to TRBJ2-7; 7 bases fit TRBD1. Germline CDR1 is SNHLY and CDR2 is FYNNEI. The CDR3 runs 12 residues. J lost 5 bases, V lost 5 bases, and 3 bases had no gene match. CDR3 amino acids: CASSLDRDEQYF. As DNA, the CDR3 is TGTGCCAGCAGTTTAGACAGGGACGAGCAGTACTTC.

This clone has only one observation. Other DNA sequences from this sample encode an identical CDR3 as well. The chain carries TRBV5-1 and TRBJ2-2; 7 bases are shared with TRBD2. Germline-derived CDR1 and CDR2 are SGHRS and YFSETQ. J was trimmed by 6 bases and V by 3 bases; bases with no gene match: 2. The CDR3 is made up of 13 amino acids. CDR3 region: CASSSGLAGELFF. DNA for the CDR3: TGCGCCAGCAGCTCAGGACTAGCCGGGGAGCTGTTTTTT.

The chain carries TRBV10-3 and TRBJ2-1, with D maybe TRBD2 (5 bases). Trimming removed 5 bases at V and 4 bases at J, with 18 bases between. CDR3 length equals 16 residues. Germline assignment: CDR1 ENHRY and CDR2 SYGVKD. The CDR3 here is CAISSRGPLDYNEQFF. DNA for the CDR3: TGTGCCATCAGTTCTCGGGGTCCCCTGGATTACAATGAGCAGTTCTTC.

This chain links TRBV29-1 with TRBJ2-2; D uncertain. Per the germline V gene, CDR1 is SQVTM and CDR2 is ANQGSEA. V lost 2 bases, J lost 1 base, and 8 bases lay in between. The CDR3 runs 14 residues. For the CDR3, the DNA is TGCAGCGTTGAATACCGGTTGAACACCGGGGAGCTGTTTTTT. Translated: CSVEYRLNTGELFF.